What follows are 28 T cell receptor beta chains derived from one specimen sequenced in a study of cytomegalovirus exposure and HLA in healthy donors. This PCR relied on a set of 60 Vbeta primers and 13 Jbeta primers. The assay was immunoSEQ multiplex PCR, and TCRdb's table has in-frame clones only and misses some. The sample holds roughly 190,000 clones, approximately 84% seen once. Sequences were obtained from PBMCs. These receptors came from a female donor in good health and CMV-seronegative.

V usage is TRBV5-6 and J usage is TRBJ1-2; 8 bases align to TRBD1. J lost 4 bases, V lost 3 bases, and 8 bases had no gene match. CDR1 and CDR2 (germline): SGHDT, YYEEEE. The CDR3 sequence is 15 residues long. Here the CDR3 reads CASSSSGTGVYGYTF. The CDR3 DNA reads TGTGCCAGCAGCTCGTCCGGGACAGGTGTCTATGGCTACACCTTC.

V is TRBV5-1 and J is TRBJ2-1, with D possibly matching TRBD2 (5 bases). Per germline, CDR1 SGHRS and CDR2 YFSETQ. The CDR3 spans 16 residues. Trimming cost V 4 bases and J 3 bases, with 17 bases left between them. CDR3: CASSNAPLEGYNEQFF. In nucleotides, the CDR3 is TGCGCCAGCAGCAACGCTCCCCTCGAGGGCTACAATGAGCAGTTCTTC. Full variable domain (missing parts from reference TRBV5-1 and TRBJ2-1): KAGVTQTPRYLIKTRGQQVTLSCSPISGHRSVSWYQQTPGQGLQFLFEYFSETQRNKGNFPGRFSGRQFSNSRSEMNVSTLELGDSALYLCASSNAPLEGYNEQFFGPGTRLTVL.

This chain uses TRBV6-5 with TRBJ1-3; D gene unclear. V lost 2 bases and J 4 bases, leaving 12 bases between the germline ends. CDR1 is MNHEY, CDR2 SVGAGI, per germline. The CDR3 extends over 15 amino acids. The chain's CDR3 is CASSYPASVGNTIYF. The CDR3 DNA follows: TGTGCCAGCAGTTACCCGGCCAGCGTGGGAAACACCATATATTTT.

The V gene is TRBV11-3, the J gene TRBJ1-1; D remains ambiguous. The CDR3 extends over 13 amino acids. V was cut by 5 bases and J by 1 base, with 8 bases left in between. The V gene's germline CDR1 is SGHNT and CDR2 YENEEA. Written as DNA, the CDR3 is TGTGCCAGCAGCACAACGGGGAACACTGAAGCTTTCTTT. Translating it yields CASSTTGNTEAFF.

The V call is TRBV11-2, the J call TRBJ2-7, with TRBD2 identical over 7 bases. CDR1 SGHAT and CDR2 FQNNGV come from the germline V gene. The CDR3 consists of 12 residues. Trimming removed 1 base from V and 9 bases from J; junction bases left unmatched: 3. CDR3 sequence: CASSLGEGTQYF. In nucleotides, the CDR3 is TGTGCCAGCAGCTTAGGGGAGGGGACGCAGTACTTC.

The V and J genes are TRBV9 and TRBJ1-1, with a tentative D call TRBD1 (6 bases). This CDR3 contains 14 residues. V was pared by 3 bases and J by 4 bases, with 13 bases between. The germline CDR1 and CDR2 sequences are SGDLS and YYNGEE. The CDR3 region is CASSAQGRGTEAFF. The CDR3 bases are TGTGCCAGCAGCGCACAGGGTAGGGGCACTGAAGCTTTCTTT.

This chain connects TRBV28 to TRBJ1-1, with 8 bases fitting TRBD1. J was trimmed by 4 bases and V by 3 bases; bases with no gene match: 4. The germline V gene encodes CDR1 MDHEN and CDR2 SYDVKM. This CDR3 spans 14 amino acids. The CDR3 here is CASSFRTGSTEAFF. The DNA of the CDR3 is TGTGCCAGCAGTTTTCGGACAGGGTCCACTGAAGCTTTCTTT.

This chain links TRBV4-1 with TRBJ1-6, with a possible D match to TRBD1 (6 bases). The germline V gene has CDR1 MGHRA and CDR2 YSYEKL. The CDR3 is made up of 16 amino acids. The V end was cut by 1 base, the J end by 4 bases, with 11 bases between. The CDR3 DNA reads TGCGCCAGCAGCCAAGTAACAGGGCAATATAATTCACCCCTCCACTTT. Residues: CASSQVTGQYNSPLHF.

The chain employs TRBV9 and TRBJ2-1; TRBD2 matches at 10 bases. The CDR3 has 13 residues. V gave up 4 bases and J gave up 10 bases; unmatched junction bases: 5. CDR1 is SGDLS and CDR2 is YYNGEE in the germline V gene. Here the CDR3 DNA reads TGTGCCAGCAGCACGGGACTAGCGAAAGAGCAGTTCTTC. This codes for CASSTGLAKEQFF.

CDR3 DNA: TGTGCCAGCAGCGTAGTGGGGGGGGCGGAGAACACCGGGGAGCTGTTTTTT. Its protein product is CASSVVGGAENTGELFF. This chain uses TRBV9 with TRBJ2-2; TRBD2 is a possible D gene (7 bases). CDR3 size: 17 residues. Looked up from germline, CDR1 is SGDLS and CDR2 is YYNGEE. Trimming shortened V by 0 bases and J by 1 base, and 13 bases separated the two germline ends.

This clone has more than one count but fewer than ten. This chain joins TRBV29-1 and TRBJ2-3, with 9 bases aligning to TRBD1. Germline lookup yields CDR1 SQVTM and CDR2 ANQGSEA. The junction had 8 bases not matched to a gene; V was cut back by 7 bases and J by 3 bases. CDR3 length equals 14 residues. CDR3 amino acids: CSAGGDRETDTQYF. The CDR3 DNA follows: TGCAGCGCGGGTGGGGACAGGGAGACAGATACGCAGTATTTT.

The J gene is TRBJ2-2, the V gene TRBV6-6; unclear D gene. This CDR3 comprises 14 residues. Germline CDR1 reads MNHNY; CDR2 reads SVGAGI (reference sequence). Trimming took off 4 bases at V and 1 base at J, with 7 bases between the two ends. CDR3 protein: CASSLGRNTGELFF. In nucleotides, the CDR3 is TGTGCCAGCAGTTTGGGCCGGAACACCGGGGAGCTGTTTTTT.

In its sample, this clone was seen many times. This CDR3 reads CASSLWGRGGSGEQFF. DNA of the CDR3: TGTGCCAGCAGCTTATGGGGTCGCGGGGGGTCGGGGGAGCAGTTCTTC. The chain uses TRBV7-3 and TRBJ2-1; 8 positions agree with TRBD2. This CDR3 region has 16 residues. Germline CDR1 reads SGHTA; CDR2 reads FQGTGA. The V and J ends lost 2 bases and 10 bases, in that order; junction bases with no gene match: 13.

The chain joins TRBV7-6 to TRBJ2-7; weak D call: TRBD1 (5 bases). Germline V gene data show CDR1 as SGHVS and CDR2 as FNYEAQ. V was trimmed by 1 base and J by 3 bases, leaving 13 bases between them. CDR3 size: 15 residues. This CDR3 reads CASSLEAGRDYEQYF. The CDR3 nucleotides are TGTGCCAGCAGCTTAGAGGCAGGGCGAGACTACGAGCAGTACTTC.

The chain carries TRBV19 and TRBJ2-7; possibly TRBD1 for D (6 bases). V lost 5 bases, J lost 7 bases, and 12 bases lay in between. The CDR3 spans 12 residues. Germline CDR1 reads LNHDA; CDR2 reads SQIVND (reference sequence). The CDR3 coding sequence is TGTGCCAGTAGTGGATCAGGGGAGGAGCAGTACTTC. This sequence encodes CASSGSGEEQYF.

The rearrangement links TRBV9 to TRBJ2-7; the match to TRBD2 covers 8 bases. The V segment lost 4 bases and the J segment 5 bases; nucleotides outside the gene matches: 8. This CDR3 has 14 amino acids. In germline, CDR1 is SGDLS, CDR2 YYNGEE. This chain's CDR3 is CASSPSGSLHEQYF. In DNA, the CDR3 is TGTGCCAGCAGCCCCAGCGGGAGTCTCCACGAGCAGTACTTC. The full variable domain, rest sourced from reference TRBV9 and TRBJ2-7, is DSGVTQTPKHLITATGQRVTLRCSPRSGDLSVYWYQQSLDQGLQFLIQYYNGEERAKGNILERFSAQQFPDLHSELNLSSLELGDSALYFCASSPSGSLHEQYFGPGTRLTVT.

The CDR3 sequence is CASSDRGSGNTIYF. The CDR3 DNA reads TGTGCCAGCAGTGACAGGGGGTCTGGAAACACCATATATTTT. The rearrangement joins TRBV2 to TRBJ1-3; 7 bases line up with TRBD1. The germline CDR1 and CDR2 sequences are SNHLY and FYNNEI. The junction had 0 bases not matched to a gene; V was cut back by 3 bases and J by 1 base. This CDR3 is 14 amino acids long.

The chain carries TRBV30 and TRBJ2-1, with 10 bases lining up with TRBD2. The CDR3 extends over 17 amino acids. The V gene's germline CDR1 is GTSNPN and CDR2 SVGIG (reference sequence). The V segment lost 0 bases and the J segment 4 bases; nucleotides outside the gene matches: 9. CDR3 DNA sequence: TGTGCCTGGAGTGTTGCTACTACGGGACTAGCGTACAATGAGCAGTTCTTC. This sequence encodes CAWSVATTGLAYNEQFF.

The rearrangement uses TRBV7-8 and TRBJ2-3, with D tentatively TRBD1 (7 bases). Between the trimmed V and J ends, which lost 5 bases and 0 bases, there was a span of 12 bases. Per the germline V gene, CDR1 is SGHVS and CDR2 is FQNEAQ. This CDR3 has 15 residues. The CDR3 loop reads CASSLQGTSTDTQYF. Written as DNA, the CDR3 is TGTGCCAGCAGCCTACAGGGGACTAGCACAGATACGCAGTATTTT. The full variable domain, rest sourced from reference TRBV7-8 and TRBJ2-3, is GAGVSQSPRYKVAKRGQDVALRCDPISGHVSLFWYQQALGQGPEFLTYFQNEAQLDKSGLPSDRFFAERPEGSVSTLKIQRTQQEDSAVYLCASSLQGTSTDTQYFGPGTRLTVL.

This sequence joins TRBV6-5 and TRBJ2-7, with D perhaps matching TRBD1 (6 bases). Germline CDR1 reads MNHEY; CDR2 reads SVGAGI. The CDR3 sequence is 13 residues long. V lost 4 bases and J lost 2, with 9 bases in between. In DNA form, the CDR3 reads TGTGCCAGCAGTTCCAGGGGCGCCTACGAGCAGTACTTC. This gives the protein CASSSRGAYEQYF.

The rearrangement links TRBV7-3 to TRBJ2-2; 16 bases line up with TRBD2. The CDR3 runs to 20 residues. CDR1 and CDR2 (germline): SGHTA, FQGTGA. Losses at the gene ends were 2 bases for V and 3 bases for J; bases not matched to a gene: 9. This CDR3 is CASSLYPGLAGGQYTGELFF. In DNA form, the CDR3 reads TGTGCCAGCAGCTTATACCCGGGACTAGCGGGGGGGCAGTACACCGGGGAGCTGTTTTTT.

This clone was seen more than once but under ten times. The chain joins TRBV6-5 to TRBJ1-5; D is perhaps TRBD1 (6 bases). Per germline, CDR1 MNHEY and CDR2 SVGAGI. The length of the CDR3 is 13 residues. V shed 8 bases and J shed 7 bases, with 15 bases lying between them. CDR3 in amino acids: CASLTGLEQPQHF. DNA for the CDR3: TGTGCCAGCCTCACAGGGCTGGAACAGCCCCAGCATTTT.

The rearrangement joins TRBV5-1 to TRBJ2-7; 10 bases agree with TRBD2. V dropped 0 bases and J dropped 2; count of bases not matched to a gene: 11. The germline V gene encodes CDR1 SGHRS and CDR2 YFSETQ. CDR3 length: 18 amino acids. CDR3 nucleotide sequence: TGCGCCAGCAGCTTGGCTATTGGACTAGCGGAATACACCTACGAGCAGTACTTC. It codes for CASSLAIGLAEYTYEQYF.

The J gene is TRBJ2-7, the V gene TRBV15; 7 bases align to TRBD1. The CDR3 has 15 residues. V dropped 1 base and J dropped 0; count of bases not matched to a gene: 3. Germline values: CDR1 LNHNV, CDR2 YYDKDF (reference sequence). The CDR3 DNA reads TGTGCCACCAGCAGAGCTGGGACAGCCTCCTACGAGCAGTACTTC. Protein sequence: CATSRAGTASYEQYF.

The chain has TRBV5-6 and TRBJ1-3, with D tentatively TRBD1 (6 bases). The CDR3 loop spans 17 amino acids. V lost 4 bases and J lost 0, with 17 bases in between. The germline V gene has CDR1 SGHDT and CDR2 YYEEEE. CDR3 in DNA: TGTGCCAGCAGCCCGGACAGATTCACCTTCTCTGGAAACACCATATATTTT. This encodes CASSPDRFTFSGNTIYF.

This chain uses TRBV5-4 with TRBJ1-2, with 11 positions matching TRBD1. J gave up 8 bases and V 0 bases, and 9 bases lay outside the gene matches. Germline loops: CDR1 SGHNT, CDR2 YYREEE (reference sequence). The CDR3 is 16 residues long. The CDR3 DNA sequence: TGTGCCAGCAGCTTGGTGAAACGGACAGGGGGCCTGGGCTACACCTTC. Its protein is CASSLVKRTGGLGYTF.

The rearrangement links TRBV30 to TRBJ2-7, with unresolved D. The germline V gene encodes CDR1 GTSNPN and CDR2 SVGIG (reference sequence). The CDR3 has 10 residues. V gave up 6 bases and J gave up 0 bases, with 3 bases separating them. CDR3 sequence: CACSSYEQYF. The CDR3 region has the DNA TGTGCCTGTAGCTCCTACGAGCAGTACTTC.

The rearrangement uses TRBV15 and TRBJ1-5; possible D gene TRBD1, 5 bases. Trimming cost V 0 bases and J 4 bases, with 16 bases left between them. Germline loops: CDR1 LNHNV, CDR2 YYDKDF (reference sequence). This CDR3 spans 17 amino acids. CDR3 protein: CATSRDLLQASNQPQHF. The CDR3 DNA sequence: TGTGCCACCAGCAGAGATCTCTTACAGGCTTCTAATCAGCCCCAGCATTTT.